The next 30 T cell receptor beta chains were all read from a single sample in a study of T cells in Graves' hyperthyroidism and ophthalmopathy. The TCR beta CDR3 regions underwent amplification using RNA transcripts as the source. Researchers ran a first-round RT-PCR on the TCR CDR3 using the HTBI primer set. TCRdb analysed the multiplex PCR reads with MiXCR anew, one entry per CDR3 protein. The sample includes about 590,000 distinct CDR3 sequences, approximately 15% of them seen just once. Sequencing used blood. The origin of the receptors is a woman aged 25-40 years with Graves' hyperthyroidism.

This clonotype was detected ten times or more. The chain carries TRBV7-6 and TRBJ2-2; 9 bases fit TRBD2. CDR3 length equals 17 residues. Germline V gene data show CDR1 as SGHVS and CDR2 as FNYEAQ. V was pared by 2 bases and J by 6 bases, with 10 bases of the junction left unmatched. CDR3 nucleotide sequence: TGTGCCAGCAGCTTAACCAGCGGGGGGTCCTGGGCCGGGGAGCTGTTTTTT. Its translation is CASSLTSGGSWAGELFF.

This clonotype was seen ten or more times. The rearrangement uses TRBV20-1 and TRBJ2-4, with a weak D call TRBD1 (6 bases). The germline gives CDR1 DFQATT, CDR2 SNEGSKA (reference sequence). Trimming shortened V by 3 bases and J by 7 bases, and 13 bases separated the two germline ends. The CDR3 spans 13 residues. CDR3 protein: CSARARGFNIQYF. For the CDR3, the DNA is TGCAGTGCTAGGGCGAGGGGGTTCAACATTCAGTACTTC.

This clonotype came up many times. The V gene is TRBV20-1, the J gene TRBJ1-3; D gene unclear. The CDR3 covers 13 residues. V was cut by 2 bases and J by 0 bases, with 5 bases left in between. Germline-derived CDR1 and CDR2 are DFQATT and SNEGSKA (reference sequence). The CDR3 sequence: CSARKDSGNTIYF. The CDR3 DNA follows: TGCAGTGCTAGAAAAGACTCTGGAAACACCATATATTTT.

This chain uses TRBV3-1 with TRBJ2-2, with D possibly being TRBD2 (6 bases). This CDR3 region has 16 residues. CDR1 LGHDT and CDR2 YNNKEL come from the germline V gene (reference sequence). V lost 4 bases to trimming and J lost 1 base, with 13 bases between them. In DNA form, the CDR3 reads TGTGCCAGCAGCCGAAGCGGGCAGGGGAACACCGGGGAGCTGTTTTTT. This gives the protein CASSRSGQGNTGELFF.

Concerning this clonotype: A clone one base away is much larger, so this may be a read error. The rearrangement links TRBV20-1 to TRBJ2-7; TRBD1 aligns across 9 bases. V shed 4 bases and J 6 bases; nucleotides not matched to a gene: 13. Germline V gene sequence: CDR1 DFQATT, CDR2 SNEGSKA (reference sequence). This CDR3 comprises 15 residues. CDR3 residues: CSAKDWGTGSGEQYF. CDR3 bases: TGCAGTGCTAAAGATTGGGGGACAGGGTCGGGCGAGCAGTACTTC.

This clonotype was seen repeatedly, ten times or more. The CDR3 nucleotides read TGTGCCAGCAGCGTAGGCGGGGAGCGGGTCGAGACCCAGTACTTC. It encodes CASSVGGERVETQYF. The V gene is TRBV9, the J gene TRBJ2-5, with a tentative D call TRBD2 (6 bases). V was clipped by 0 bases and J by 5 bases, with 14 bases between them. Germline CDR1 SGDLS, CDR2 YYNGEE. This CDR3 spans 15 amino acids.

In its sample, this clonotype was seen a few times. This chain connects TRBV19 to TRBJ2-2, with 8 bases lining up with TRBD1. This CDR3 has 15 residues. Germline CDR1 is LNHDA and CDR2 is SQIVND (reference sequence). J lost 4 bases, V lost 3 bases, and 4 bases had no gene match. CDR3 sequence reads: CASSILTGGTGELFF. The DNA for the CDR3 is TGTGCCAGTAGTATCCTAACAGGGGGCACCGGGGAGCTGTTTTTT.

This sequence joins TRBV27 and TRBJ1-5, with D maybe TRBD1 (5 bases). The CDR3 runs to 15 residues. Germline-derived CDR1 and CDR2 are MNHEY and SMNVEV (reference sequence). Trimming stripped 3 bases from V and 9 bases from J, with 18 bases between. The CDR3 region is CASSLSGTVKSPQHF. For the CDR3, the DNA is TGTGCCAGCAGTTTGTCCGGGACGGTGAAGTCGCCCCAGCATTTT.

In its sample, this clonotype was seen many times. V and J are TRBV5-6 and TRBJ1-2; D is ambiguous. Trimming cost V 4 bases and J 8 bases, with 15 bases left between them. The CDR3 totals 13 residues. Looked up from germline, CDR1 is SGHDT and CDR2 is YYEEEE. Written as DNA, the CDR3 is TGTGCCAGCAGCACTGGACGGAGTTGGGGCTACACCTTC. It specifies CASSTGRSWGYTF.

This clonotype occurred many times. The J gene is TRBJ1-5, the V gene TRBV3-1, with D possibly being TRBD1 (5 bases). Deletions cut 1 base from V and 3 bases from J, with 10 bases between. The CDR3 has 15 residues. From germline, CDR1 is LGHDT and CDR2 YNNKEL (reference sequence). DNA for the CDR3: TGTGCCAGCAGCCAAGGGGGGGGAATCAATCAGCCCCAGCATTTT. This encodes CASSQGGGINQPQHF.

This clonotype came up many times. V is TRBV6-1 and J is TRBJ2-7; D not resolved. Trimming removed 6 bases at V and 3 bases at J, with 6 bases between. This CDR3 spans 11 amino acids. Germline CDR1 MNHNS, CDR2 SASEGT. The CDR3 nucleotides are TGTGCCAGCAGCATGCACTACGAGCAGTACTTC. As protein: CASSMHYEQYF.

The chain couples TRBV7-3 to TRBJ2-3, with 11 bases identical to TRBD2. Germline trimming cut 4 bases from V and 2 bases from J; bases unmatched to any gene: 8. The CDR3 runs to 17 residues. Germline loops: CDR1 SGHTA, CDR2 FQGTGA. The CDR3 DNA follows: TGTGCCAGCAGCTCCCCAATAGCGGGGGGGCTCACAGATACGCAGTATTTT. It codes for CASSSPIAGGLTDTQYF.

This chain uses TRBV28 with TRBJ2-7, with 12 bases identical to TRBD1. There are 15 residues in the CDR3. V gave up 7 bases and J gave up 7 bases; unmatched junction bases: 11. Germline CDR1 reads MDHEN; CDR2 reads SYDVKM. Here the CDR3 reads CASNPRGQGADEQYF. DNA of the CDR3: TGTGCCAGCAACCCCAGGGGACAGGGGGCGGATGAGCAGTACTTC.

The rearrangement links TRBV15 to TRBJ2-7; D gene ambiguous. Germline V gene lookup returns CDR1 LNHNV and CDR2 YYDKDF (reference sequence). V was clipped by 1 base and J by 2 bases, with 9 bases between them. This CDR3 spans 14 amino acids. The CDR3 DNA reads as TGTGCCACCAGCAGAGCTGGCAGAACCTACGAGCAGTACTTC. The encoded protein is CATSRAGRTYEQYF.

This chain uses TRBV6-2 or TRBV6-3 with TRBJ2-6; 7 bases agree with TRBD1. V was pared by 7 bases and J by 2 bases, with 8 bases of the junction left unmatched. Germline assignment: CDR1 MNHEY and CDR2 SVGEGT. CDR3 length: 16 amino acids. CDR3: CASTPSGQAGANVLTF. The DNA for the CDR3 is TGTGCCAGCACCCCCTCTGGACAGGCTGGGGCCAACGTCCTGACTTTC.

The chain joins TRBV12-3 or TRBV12-4 to TRBJ1-6; D is unclear. V lost 3 bases and J lost 5, with 8 bases in between. The CDR3 spans 14 residues. The CDR3 region is CASSFGLNNSPLHF. DNA for the CDR3: TGTGCCAGCAGTTTTGGTCTAAATAATTCACCCCTCCACTTT.

A few counts support this clonotype. The rearrangement uses TRBV19 and TRBJ2-4, with 8 bases identical to TRBD1. This CDR3 spans 15 amino acids. Germline V gene sequence: CDR1 LNHDA, CDR2 SQIVND (reference sequence). V lost 4 bases, J lost 7 bases, and 9 bases stayed unmatched. The DNA of the CDR3 is TGTGCCAGTAGTACTCTCCGGGACAGGACCAACATTCAGTACTTC. This codes for CASSTLRDRTNIQYF.

This clonotype was counted a few times. The chain is built from TRBV20-1 and TRBJ2-1; 11 bases are a match to TRBD1. Trimming at V came to 3 bases and at J to 4 bases, leaving 8 bases not matched to a gene. This CDR3 is 16 amino acids long. Germline V lookup: CDR1 DFQATT, CDR2 SNEGSKA (reference sequence). In nucleotides, the CDR3 is TGCAGTGCTAGGGACAGGGGGCGAATCGATTACAATGAGCAGTTCTTC. Its protein is CSARDRGRIDYNEQFF.

This clonotype was recorded at least ten times. J is TRBJ2-7 and V is TRBV20-1; the match to TRBD1 covers 9 bases. The germline V gene has CDR1 DFQATT and CDR2 SNEGSKA (reference sequence). The CDR3 is 15 residues long. The ends lost 3 bases at V and 1 base at J; junction bases unmatched: 7. The DNA of the CDR3 is TGCAGTGCTAGGAAAATCGGGACAGGGTCCTACGAGCAGTACTTC. The encoded protein is CSARKIGTGSYEQYF.

This clonotype was detected ten times or more. The genes are TRBV6-1 and TRBJ2-1, with 8 bases fitting TRBD2. Losses at the gene ends were 4 bases for V and 1 base for J; bases not matched to a gene: 3. The length of the CDR3 is 15 residues. Germline CDR1 MNHNS, CDR2 SASEGT. Here the CDR3 reads CASSVRGASYNEQFF. The CDR3 nucleotides are TGTGCCAGCAGTGTGCGGGGGGCTTCCTACAATGAGCAGTTCTTC.

This clonotype occurred a few times. V gene TRBV19 combines with J gene TRBJ1-5; D might be TRBD1 (6 bases). Trimming took 7 bases from V and 7 from J, leaving 14 bases between them. Germline V gene lookup returns CDR1 LNHDA and CDR2 SQIVND (reference sequence). The CDR3 covers 13 residues. As DNA, the CDR3 is TGTGCCAGTAACGCAATCGGGGGCCAGCCCCAGCATTTT. Its translation: CASNAIGGQPQHF.

At least ten counts were recorded for this clonotype. This chain links TRBV12-3 or TRBV12-4 with TRBJ1-4; D is possibly TRBD1 (5 bases). The CDR3 is 16 residues long. The V gene lost 5 bases and the J gene lost 5 bases, with 18 bases spanning the gap. CDR3 loop: CASSPPRGHENEKLFF. The CDR3 DNA follows: TGTGCCAGCAGTCCCCCCCGGGGCCACGAAAATGAAAAACTGTTTTTT.

This clonotype has ten or more counts. V is TRBV3-1 and J is TRBJ1-3; possible D gene TRBD1, 6 bases. CDR1 and CDR2 (germline): LGHDT, YNNKEL (reference sequence). The CDR3 contains 16 residues. V was shortened by 2 bases and J by 2 bases, with 13 bases between the two germline ends. The CDR3 nucleotides read TGTGCCAGCAGCCAATCCGACAGGAGGCCTGGAAACACCATATATTTT. This translates into CASSQSDRRPGNTIYF.

V is TRBV20-1 and J is TRBJ2-5, with 7 bases identical to TRBD1. Germline CDR1 DFQATT, CDR2 SNEGSKA (reference sequence). This CDR3 has 13 amino acids. The ends lost 5 bases at V and 2 bases at J; junction bases unmatched: 5. The CDR3 protein is CSAPGQVQETQYF. The CDR3 nucleotides are TGCAGTGCTCCTGGACAGGTACAAGAGACCCAGTACTTC.

The chain joins TRBV20-1 to TRBJ1-2; no definite D call. The ends were cut back, 0 bases at V and 8 bases at J, with 7 bases in the middle. Germline values: CDR1 DFQATT, CDR2 SNEGSKA (reference sequence). The CDR3 is 11 residues long. The DNA of the CDR3 is TGCAGTGCTAGAGACAGGACCGGCTACACCTTC. It encodes CSARDRTGYTF.

The rearrangement links TRBV6-1 to TRBJ1-5; TRBD1 matches 9 bases. This CDR3 is built from 16 residues. The germline CDR1 and CDR2 sequences are MNHNS and SASEGT. Trimming cost V 3 bases and J 4 bases; bases outside gene matches: 7. In nucleotides, the CDR3 is TGTGCCAGCAGTGACAAGATTGGGACAGGGAATCAGCCCCAGCATTTT. Residues: CASSDKIGTGNQPQHF.

A few counts support this clonotype. The chain combines TRBV12-5 with TRBJ2-3; possibly TRBD1 for D (6 bases). Trimming removed 5 bases from V and 0 bases from J, with 15 bases in between. The CDR3 is 16 residues long. Germline V lookup: CDR1 LGHNT, CDR2 FRNRAP. Here the CDR3 DNA reads TGTGCTAGTGGTCACATACAGGGCCTTAGCACAGATACGCAGTATTTT. This encodes CASGHIQGLSTDTQYF.

To note about this clonotype: The conserved final phenylalanine or tryptophan is absent from the CDR3, which likely points to a read error. V and J are TRBV27 and TRBJ1-2; the D is unclear. Trimming left V 6 bases short and J 2 bases short, with 7 bases between. From germline, CDR1 is MNHEY and CDR2 SMNVEV (reference sequence). The CDR3 sequence is 12 residues long. The CDR3 sequence is CASRAVNYGYTS. Written as DNA, the CDR3 is TGTGCCAGCAGAGCGGTCAACTATGGCTACACCTCC.

The table lists this clonotype with many counts. The J gene is TRBJ1-1, the V gene TRBV20-1, with D hard to call. Trimming left V 5 bases short and J 0 bases short, with 10 bases between. The CDR3 spans 13 residues. CDR1 and CDR2 from the germline V gene are DFQATT and SNEGSKA (reference sequence). The CDR3 loop reads CSAPGSLNTEAFF. The CDR3 DNA is TGCAGTGCTCCCGGGTCCTTGAACACTGAAGCTTTCTTT.

This clonotype was picked up many times. The chain joins TRBV5-1 to TRBJ1-3; 8 bases map to TRBD1. The CDR3 consists of 16 residues. Germline values: CDR1 SGHRS, CDR2 YFSETQ. V was pared by 5 bases and J by 2 bases, with 9 bases of the junction left unmatched. The CDR3 sequence is CASSMTGEEAGNTIYF. As DNA, the CDR3 is TGCGCCAGCAGTATGACAGGGGAAGAGGCTGGAAACACCATATATTTT.